The rows below give T cell receptor beta chains drawn from one sample of a study of cytomegalovirus exposure and HLA in healthy donors. Data came from immunoSEQ multiplex PCR; TCRdb stores just in-frame clones and leaves some out. The sample includes 90,000 to 110,000 clones, approximately 73% seen only once; the top ten take approximately 8%. Material: PBMCs. The source is a man in his forties in good health and CMV-seronegative. Each CDR3 is given with its conserved first and last residue. A D gene is named only where the DNA matches it firmly. The size entry is marked missing in some rows and otherwise reads once, few, many or a size class.

>TRBJ1-2|TRBV6-1|.|.
TGTGCCAGCAGTATAATCTATGGCTACACCTTC
CASSIIYGYTF
>TRBJ2-7|TRBV6-5|TRBD1|.
TGTGCCAGCAGTGCCGGGACAGGGAGTTACGAGCAGTACTTC
CASSAGTGSYEQYF
>TRBJ2-5|TRBV7-2|.|.
TGTGCCAGCAGTTGGGGCCGACTTGGGGAGACCCAGTACTTC
CASSWGRLGETQYF
>TRBJ1-4|TRBV28|.|.
TGTGCCAGCAGTGTCTCGACAGCCCCTAATGAAAAACTGTTTTTT
CASSVSTAPNEKLFF
>TRBJ2-5|TRBV7-9|TRBD1|.
TGTGCCAGCAGCCCGACAGGGAGAAAGACCCAGTACTTC
CASSPTGRKTQYF
>TRBJ2-7|TRBV5-6|.|.
TGTGCCAGCAGCTTGGCCGCCAGGGTGTTAGGGTACGAGCAGTACTTC
CASSLAARVLGYEQYF
>TRBJ1-5|TRBV28|.|.
TGTGCCAGCAGTTTAAAGTCCCAGGGCTCAGTAGGGCCCCAGCATTTT
CASSLKSQGSVGPQHF
>TRBJ2-2|TRBV6-6|.|.
TGTGCCAGCCTATTTATCCGGGAGCTGTTTTTT
CASLFIRELFF
>TRBJ1-2|TRBV9|.|.
TGTGCCAGCAGCGTAGCTCCGGGGGCTAACTATGGCTACACCTTC
CASSVAPGANYGYTF
>TRBJ2-2|TRBV13|.|few
TGTGCCAGCAGCTCGGACAGTGGGACCGGGGAGCTGTTTTTT
CASSSDSGTGELFF
>TRBJ1-1|TRBV2|.|.
TGTGCCAGCAGACAACCGGGACACCAGGACACTGAAGCTTTCTTT
CASRQPGHQDTEAFF
>TRBJ2-3|TRBV5-4|.|.
TGTGCCAGCAGCTCTAGCACAGATACGCAGTATTTT
CASSSSTDTQYF
>TRBJ2-2|TRBV28|.|once
TGTGCCAGCCTCCGAGGGGGGAACACCGGGGAGCTGTTTTTT
CASLRGGNTGELFF
>TRBJ2-3|TRBV6-6|TRBD2|few
TGTGCCAGCACCTACGGGGGGGATACGCAGTATTTT
CASTYGGDTQYF
>TRBJ1-1|TRBV4-1|TRBD1|.
TGCGCCAGCAGCCAAGACGGGCAAACAGGGGGCGCTTTCTTT
CASSQDGQTGGAFF
>TRBJ1-6|TRBV5-6|TRBD1|.
TGTGCCAGCAGCATACAGGGGGGCTCACCCCTCCACTTT
CASSIQGGSPLHF
>TRBJ2-4|TRBV4-2|.|.
TGTGCCAGCAGCCAAAATCCAAGGGGGGGGAACATTCAGTACTTC
CASSQNPRGGNIQYF
>TRBJ1-6|TRBV6-6|.|once
TGTGCCAGCAGACCCGCCGACAGCTCCTATAATTCACCCCTCCACTTT
CASRPADSSYNSPLHF
>TRBJ1-1|TRBV5-1|TRBD1|.
TGCGCCAGCAGCTATACAGGGGGCTTGACTGAAGCTTTCTTT
CASSYTGGLTEAFF
>TRBJ2-2|TRBV19|.|.
TGTGCCAGTAGTATAGGGACAGGGGAGCTGTTTTTT
CASSIGTGELFF
>TRBJ1-2|TRBV6-1|.|.
TGTGCCAGCAGTGAAGCCGCAGGGGCCGCAACCTATGGCTACACCTTC
CASSEAAGAATYGYTF
>TRBJ1-5|TRBV12-5|.|.
TGTGCTAGTGCCTTAACAGGGTCGGAGCAGCCCCAGCATTTT
CASALTGSEQPQHF
>TRBJ2-2|TRBV13|TRBD2|.
TGTGCCAGCAGCTTTGGGTTAGCGGGGTATACCGGGGAGCTGTTTTTT
CASSFGLAGYTGELFF
>TRBJ1-5|TRBV15|TRBD1|few
TGTGCCACCAGCAGAAACCCGCCCGACAGGGGCAATCAGCCCCAGCATTTT
CATSRNPPDRGNQPQHF
>TRBJ1-5|TRBV6-5|.|.
TGTGCCAGCAGTTACTCCGGGTCCGGTAACAATCAGCCCCAGCATTTT
CASSYSGSGNNQPQHF
>TRBJ1-1|TRBV19|.|.
TGTGCCAGTCGCCTCACCCCGGGGGGGACGGTGAACACTGAAGCTTTCTTT
CASRLTPGGTVNTEAFF
>TRBJ2-1|TRBV7-3|.|.
TGTGCCAGCAGCCCGACTGTTACCCATGAGCAGTTCTTC
CASSPTVTHEQFF
>TRBJ2-1|TRBV5-1|TRBD2|.
TGCGCCAGCAGCTTGGGTTCCCTAGCGGGGTCAAATGAGCAGTTCTTC
CASSLGSLAGSNEQFF
>TRBJ1-6|TRBV6-1|TRBD1|.
TGTGCCAGCAGTGCTCCGGGACAGGGGGACTCACCCCTCCACTTT
CASSAPGQGDSPLHF
>TRBJ2-7|TRBV7-9|.|.
TGTTCCAGCAGCTACCGAAAGGACAGCGCCTACGAGCAGTACTTC
CSSSYRKDSAYEQYF